The 24 T cell receptor beta chains below were found in one sample sequenced in a study of Ad26.COV2.S vaccination and SARS-CoV-2 variants. Method: immunoSEQ multiplex PCR; TCRdb's copy keeps in-frame clones and lacks some. The data contain approximately 480,000 clones, 87% of them singletons. Indicated treatment: 15 to 20 received Ad26.COV2.S at low or high dose, single or two shots; about 5 received placebo; per-sample allocation not given. Sampling was done on day 63 after the first vaccine or placebo injection. The sequencing here drew on peripheral blood, taken in a trial of Ad26.COV2.S vaccine versus placebo. The receptors derive from a person between 18 and 60 years old who received the Ad26.COV2.S COVID-19 vaccine or a placebo.

J is TRBJ1-3 and V is TRBV6-5; TRBD1 matches at 7 bases. The V gene's germline CDR1 is MNHEY and CDR2 SVGAGI. V lost 6 bases, J lost 0 bases, and 5 bases stayed unmatched. This CDR3 has 15 residues. CDR3 region: CASRPTGTSGNTIYF. DNA of the CDR3: TGTGCCAGCAGGCCGACAGGGACCTCTGGAAACACCATATATTTT.

The genes are TRBV10-3 and TRBJ2-3; TRBD1 matches 8 bases. Germline CDR1 is ENHRY and CDR2 is SYGVKD. V lost 4 bases, J lost 3 bases, and 6 bases stayed unmatched. This CDR3 is built from 15 residues. The CDR3 region is CAISAGQGETDTQYF. In DNA form, the CDR3 reads TGTGCCATCAGTGCCGGACAGGGAGAGACAGATACGCAGTATTTT.

The chain is built from TRBV4-2 and TRBJ1-3; D perhaps matches TRBD1 (6 bases). The CDR3 is 15 amino acids. Trimming removed 0 bases at V and 9 bases at J, with 15 bases between. Per the germline V gene, CDR1 is LGHNA and CDR2 is YNFKEQ. The CDR3 loop reads CASSQDNRDLSTIYF. CDR3 coding DNA: TGTGCCAGCAGCCAAGACAACAGGGATTTGAGCACCATATATTTT.

This rearrangement joins TRBV2 to TRBJ2-1, with D tentatively TRBD1 or TRBD2 (6 bases each). The CDR3 runs to 11 residues. The V end lost 7 bases, the J end lost 8 bases, and 9 bases lay between the germline ends. Germline V gene sequence: CDR1 SNHLY, CDR2 FYNNEI. CDR3 sequence reads: CASKGGHEQFF. In nucleotides, the CDR3 is TGTGCCAGCAAGGGGGGCCATGAGCAGTTCTTC.

This clone was recorded a few times. The gene calls are TRBV2 and TRBJ1-6, with TRBD1 as a possible D gene (6 bases). Germline CDR1 is SNHLY and CDR2 is FYNNEI. V gave up 3 bases and J gave up 7 bases, with 10 bases separating them. This CDR3 comprises 14 residues. The CDR3 here is CASSEDSINSPLHF. CDR3 DNA sequence: TGTGCCAGCAGTGAGGACAGCATAAATTCACCCCTCCACTTT.

J is TRBJ2-5 and V is TRBV9; 9 bases fit TRBD2. V lost 3 bases and J lost 4; bases outside the gene matches: 7. Germline-derived CDR1 and CDR2 are SGDLS and YYNGEE. The CDR3 is 15 amino acids. The DNA for the CDR3 is TGTGCCAGCAGCGGCCGGCGGGAGGGCGGAGAGACCCAGTACTTC. It encodes CASSGRREGGETQYF. Full variable domain (outside the CDR3, taken from reference TRBV9 and TRBJ2-5): DSGVTQTPKHLITATGQRVTLRCSPRSGDLSVYWYQQSLDQGLQFLIQYYNGEERAKGNILERFSAQQFPDLHSELNLSSLELGDSALYFCASSGRREGGETQYFGPGTRLLVL.

The chain has TRBV9 and TRBJ2-1; 8 bases map to TRBD2. This CDR3 comprises 15 residues. V was pared by 0 bases and J by 10 bases, with 9 bases of the junction left unmatched. Germline V gives CDR1 SGDLS, CDR2 YYNGEE. DNA of the CDR3: TGTGCCAGCAGCGTAGGGGGTAGCGGGGAAATCGAGCAGTTCTTC. It is translated as CASSVGGSGEIEQFF.

This chain joins TRBV19 and TRBJ2-3; 10 bases are shared with TRBD1. Germline assignment: CDR1 LNHDA and CDR2 SQIVND (reference sequence). Losses at the gene ends were 3 bases for V and 8 bases for J; bases not matched to a gene: 17. The CDR3 runs 18 residues. The CDR3 reads CASSIRPGTGAAGPTQYF. For the CDR3, the DNA is TGTGCCAGTAGTATCCGTCCCGGGACAGGGGCAGCGGGACCTACGCAGTATTTT.

The chain carries TRBV3-1 (or the pseudogene TRBV3-2) and TRBJ1-6, with TRBD1 matching over 7 bases. The CDR3 has 16 amino acids. Losses at the gene ends were 5 bases for V and 7 bases for J; bases not matched to a gene: 11. Germline V gene data show CDR1 as LGHDT and CDR2 as YNNKEL (reference sequence). The CDR3 DNA is TGTGCCAGCAGCGAAACCTATGACAGGGAAAATTCACCCCTCCACTTT. It codes for CASSETYDRENSPLHF.

The rearrangement joins TRBV2 to TRBJ1-3; no firm D call. The CDR3 length is 16 residues. The germline V gene encodes CDR1 SNHLY and CDR2 FYNNEI. Trimming removed 4 bases from V and 0 bases from J, with 13 bases in between. In nucleotides, the CDR3 is TGTGCCAGCAGTGCAAGGACGGGGAACTCTGGAAACACCATATATTTT. Encoded protein: CASSARTGNSGNTIYF.

The chain combines TRBV10-3 with TRBJ2-2; D possibly corresponds to TRBD2 (5 bases). The germline V gene encodes CDR1 ENHRY and CDR2 SYGVKD. CDR3 length equals 16 residues. The V end lost 4 bases, the J end lost 7 bases, and 19 bases lay between the germline ends. The CDR3 spells CAISVEGSDLDGELFF. CDR3 nucleotide sequence: TGTGCCATCAGTGTTGAGGGAAGCGACCTGGACGGGGAGCTGTTTTTT.

The chain carries TRBV19 and TRBJ2-2; no firm D call. The CDR3 contains 14 residues. V lost 1 base, J lost 8 bases, and 11 bases lay in between. Germline CDR1 and CDR2: LNHDA and SQIVND (reference sequence). The CDR3 DNA sequence: TGTGCCAGTAGTATAGTAAGGTCAGCGGGGGAGCTGTTTTTT. Encoded protein: CASSIVRSAGELFF.

This rearrangement joins TRBV28 to TRBJ1-1; D may be TRBD1 (5 bases). From germline, CDR1 is MDHEN and CDR2 SYDVKM. The CDR3 spans 11 residues. V was pared by 6 bases and J by 8 bases, with 10 bases between. The DNA of the CDR3 is TGTGCCAGCAGCCCCCCAGGGGAAGCTTTCTTT. It encodes CASSPPGEAFF.

This chain uses TRBV9 with TRBJ1-4; possibly TRBD1 for D (6 bases). The germline V gene has CDR1 SGDLS and CDR2 YYNGEE. CDR3 length equals 15 residues. Trimming took 4 bases from V and 0 from J, leaving 10 bases between them. The CDR3 region has the DNA TGTGCCAGCAGCCCCTGGACAGCAACTAATGAAAAACTGTTTTTT. Residues: CASSPWTATNEKLFF.

This clone was found once. The chain carries TRBV6-4 and TRBJ2-7, with D perhaps matching TRBD1 (6 bases). The CDR3 extends over 14 amino acids. CDR1 and CDR2 (germline): MRHNA, SNTAGT. Trimming removed 6 bases at V and 3 bases at J, with 15 bases between. The CDR3, as DNA: TGTGCCAGCAGCCGGGACAATGGGGACTACGAGCAGTACTTC. Protein product: CASSRDNGDYEQYF.

A word on this clone: Additional DNA sequences in this sample encode the identical CDR3. This chain joins TRBV19 and TRBJ1-1, with a tentative D call TRBD1 (6 bases). V dropped 3 bases and J dropped 0 bases, with 8 bases sitting between them. Germline CDR1 reads LNHDA; CDR2 reads SQIVND (reference sequence). The CDR3 extends over 14 amino acids. The CDR3, as DNA: TGTGCCAGTAGTATCGGGGGCATGAACACTGAAGCTTTCTTT. As protein: CASSIGGMNTEAFF. Looking up the rest from reference TRBV19 and TRBJ1-1 gives the full variable domain: DGGITQSPKYLFRKEGQNVTLSCEQNLNHDAMYWYRQDPGQGLRLIYYSQIVNDFQKGDIAEGYSVSREKKESFPLTVTSAQKNPTAFYLCASSIGGMNTEAFFGQGTRLTVV.

This chain joins TRBV30 and TRBJ1-3; a weak D match, TRBD1 (6 bases). CDR1 GTSNPN and CDR2 SVGIG come from the germline V gene (reference sequence). The CDR3 spans 14 residues. Trimming cost V 5 bases and J 2 bases, with 13 bases left between them. DNA for the CDR3: TGTGCCTGGGCCAAGGGGGTGGCTGGAAACACCATATATTTT. It translates to CAWAKGVAGNTIYF.

V usage is TRBV7-3 and J usage is TRBJ2-2; D possibly corresponds to TRBD1 (6 bases). This CDR3 has 16 amino acids. V lost 2 bases and J 4 bases, leaving 14 bases between the germline ends. In germline, CDR1 is SGHTA, CDR2 FQGTGA. Written as DNA, the CDR3 is TGTGCCAGCAGCTTAGGTCCCGCAGGGGTCACCGGGGAGCTGTTTTTT. It yields the protein CASSLGPAGVTGELFF.

The gene calls are TRBV20-1 and TRBJ2-5, with a possible D match to TRBD2 (5 bases). Germline V CDR1 and CDR2: DFQATT, SNEGSKA (reference sequence). This CDR3 contains 15 residues. The ends were cut back, 3 bases at V and 2 bases at J, with 16 bases in the middle. CDR3 in DNA: TGCAGTGCTAGTTCCATTGAGCGGAGGCAAGAGACCCAGTACTTC. It translates to CSASSIERRQETQYF.

This clone was counted only a few times. The CDR3 sequence: CAWSRWEVGTDTQYF. The CDR3 region has the DNA TGTGCCTGGAGTCGGTGGGAGGTTGGCACAGATACGCAGTATTTT. J is TRBJ2-3 and V is TRBV30, with D perhaps matching TRBD2 (6 bases). This CDR3 is 15 amino acids long. The germline CDR1 and CDR2 sequences are GTSNPN and SVGIG (reference sequence). V lost 2 bases and J 1 base, leaving 13 bases between the germline ends.

A single count supports this clone. The chain couples TRBV2 to TRBJ1-2; D unclear. Germline V gene data show CDR1 as SNHLY and CDR2 as FYNNEI. V lost 5 bases and J lost 3, with 10 bases in between. The CDR3 runs 13 residues. The CDR3 spells CASSFGVDYGYTF. The CDR3 DNA reads TGTGCCAGCAGTTTCGGGGTGGACTATGGCTACACCTTC.

This clone turned up a few times. The V call is TRBV4-2, the J call TRBJ2-3; 11 bases agree with TRBD2. The CDR3 loop spans 18 amino acids. Germline trimming cut 1 base from V and 0 bases from J; bases unmatched to any gene: 6. Germline CDR1 reads LGHNA; CDR2 reads YNFKEQ. The CDR3 reads CASSQVGLAGSSTDTQYF. The CDR3 bases are TGTGCCAGCAGCCAAGTTGGACTAGCGGGCTCAAGCACAGATACGCAGTATTTT.

V and J are TRBV4-3 and TRBJ2-1; 10 bases align to TRBD2. Germline CDR1 and CDR2: LGHNA and YSLEER. CDR3 length: 20 residues. With 0 bases clipped from V and 5 bases from J, the junction kept 16 bases outside the gene matches. The CDR3 DNA follows: TGCGCCAGCAGCCAAGATCGGCTAGCGGGAGTTGGTGGGGCTAACAATGAGCAGTTCTTC. Its translation is CASSQDRLAGVGGANNEQFF.

The chain carries TRBV9 and TRBJ1-6, with 7 nucleotides matching TRBD1. With V trimmed by 4 bases and J by 6 bases, 13 bases remained unmatched. CDR3 size: 17 residues. Per the germline V gene, CDR1 is SGDLS and CDR2 is YYNGEE. As DNA, the CDR3 is TGTGCCAGCAGCCCCCCCGTACAGGGGTCGAGTAATTCACCCCTCCACTTT. Residues: CASSPPVQGSSNSPLHF.